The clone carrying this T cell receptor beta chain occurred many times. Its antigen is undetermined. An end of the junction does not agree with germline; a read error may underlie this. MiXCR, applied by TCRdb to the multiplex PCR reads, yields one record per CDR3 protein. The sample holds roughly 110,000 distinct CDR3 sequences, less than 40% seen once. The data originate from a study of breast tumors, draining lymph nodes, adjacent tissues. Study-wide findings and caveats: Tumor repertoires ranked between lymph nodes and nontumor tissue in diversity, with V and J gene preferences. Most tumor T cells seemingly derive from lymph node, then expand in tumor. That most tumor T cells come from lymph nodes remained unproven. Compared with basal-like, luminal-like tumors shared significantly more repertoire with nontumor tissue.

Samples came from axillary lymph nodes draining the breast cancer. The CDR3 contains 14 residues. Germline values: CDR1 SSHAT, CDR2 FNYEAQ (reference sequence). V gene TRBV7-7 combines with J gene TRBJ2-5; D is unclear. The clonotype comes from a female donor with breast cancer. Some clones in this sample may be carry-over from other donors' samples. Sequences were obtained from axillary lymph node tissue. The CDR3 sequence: CASSSSTVQETQYF. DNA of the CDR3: TGTGCTAGCAGCTCTTCGACGGTCCAAGAGACCCAGTACTTC.